The clone carrying this T cell receptor (beta chain) was counted at least ten times. Its specificity is unknown. The trim removed 2 bases at V and 7 bases at J, leaving 8 bases unmatched. The CDR3 totals 16 residues. CDR1 is MNHEY and CDR2 is SVGAGI in the germline V gene. Other autoimmune disease, uncontrolled infection, pregnancy and lactation led to exclusion. This sample is drawn from a study of Graves' ophthalmopathy and Graves' hyperthyroidism. Using RNA transcripts, the TCR beta CDR3 regions were amplified. An initial RT-PCR round employing HTBI primers preceded a second-round multiplex PCR. TCRdb fed the multiplex PCR reads into MiXCR, producing one record per CDR3 protein. This sample has 200,000 to 250,000 distinct CDR3 sequences, with 20% to 25% found just once. Whole-study findings and limits: A 13-signature model separated ophthalmopathy from stable hyperthyroidism, reaching about 88% sensitivity and about 81% specificity cross-validated.

Sequenced material: peripheral blood. This TCR derives from a woman aged 45-65 years with Graves' ophthalmopathy. This rearrangement joins TRBV6-5 to TRBJ1-1; 12 bases agree with TRBD1. Here the CDR3 reads CASSYRGTGGGGEAFF. The DNA for the CDR3 is TGTGCCAGCAGTTACCGGGGGACAGGGGGCGGTGGTGAAGCTTTCTTT.